This TCR beta chain was recovered during a study of blood T cell repertoires in COVID-19. The CDR3 runs 13 residues. V lost 8 bases and J lost 6; bases outside the gene matches: 8. Germline V lookup: CDR1 MNHEY, CDR2 SVGAGI. Sequencing used immunoSEQ multiplex PCR; TCRdb keeps in-frame clones, though not all of them. The table lists about 140,000 clones, roughly 76% of them singletons. Material for sequencing was peripheral blood. The chain combines TRBV6-5 with TRBJ1-2, with 8 bases aligning to TRBD1. The sequence came from an elderly man with acute or convalescent COVID-19. The CDR3 loop is CASAGQGADGYTF. In DNA, the CDR3 is TGTGCCAGCGCGGGGCAGGGGGCGGATGGCTACACCTTC.